A single sample gave rise to the 22 T cell receptor beta chains below, sequenced in a study of molecular identifiers for immune sequencing clone quantification. From the PCR reads, TCRdb called clonotypes with MiXCR, one entry per CDR3 protein. The table records approximately 550,000 distinct CDR3 sequences, about a fifth of them present only once. The sequenced sample was naive CD8+ T cells from blood, with Jurkat cell RNA spiked in. Specified subset: FACS-sorted CD8+CD4-CCR7+CD45RA+ naive T cells. The source is a human donor in good health. Some libraries in this study had Jurkat cell RNA spiked in.

The CDR3 reads CASSQVEGPTQETQYF. The CDR3 DNA reads as TGTGCCAGCAGCCAAGTCGAGGGCCCGACCCAAGAGACCCAGTACTTC. The chain links TRBV3-2 to TRBJ2-5; the table's D call TRBD2 went unverified against the DNA. TRBV3-2 is annotated as a pseudogene. The CDR3 consists of 16 residues.

This clonotype was picked up many times. The gene calls are TRBV30 and TRBJ2-2, with D perhaps TRBD1 (5 bases). Per germline, CDR1 GTSNPN and CDR2 SVGIG (reference sequence). The CDR3 is made up of 12 amino acids. Trimming shortened V by 8 bases and J by 6 bases, and 13 bases separated the two germline ends. CDR3 residues: CAIGAGSGELFF. As DNA, the CDR3 is TGTGCCATAGGGGCTGGATCCGGGGAGCTGTTTTTT.

As for this clonotype: A much larger clone differs from this one at a single base, so this may be a read error. The chain links TRBV3-1 to TRBJ1-1; no firm D call. This CDR3 comprises 15 residues. Germline assignment: CDR1 LGHDT and CDR2 YNNKEL (reference sequence). CDR3 in DNA: TGTGCCAGCAGCCAAGAGAGTTCCGTGAACACTGAAGCTCTCTTT. Translated: CASSQESSVNTEALF.

This clonotype came up many times. The gene calls are TRBV19 and TRBJ2-7; 11 positions match TRBD2. In germline, CDR1 is LNHDA, CDR2 SQIVND (reference sequence). The CDR3 consists of 14 residues. V lost 3 bases and J lost 3; bases outside the gene matches: 1. The CDR3 DNA reads TGTGCCAGTAGTATCGGGACTAGCGGCTACGAGCAGTACTTC. It is translated as CASSIGTSGYEQYF.

Ten or more counts support this clonotype. This chain uses TRBV29-1 with TRBJ2-2; D may match TRBD1 or TRBD2 (5 bases each). The CDR3 is 15 residues long. V was trimmed by 7 bases and J by 5 bases, leaving 20 bases between them. Germline V gene lookup returns CDR1 SQVTM and CDR2 ANQGSEA. CDR3 DNA sequence: TGCAGCGCCGCGCCGGGGACCCAAAGGACCGGGGAGCTGTTTTTT. Encoded protein: CSAAPGTQRTGELFF.

Notes on this clonotype: The missing conserved phenylalanine or tryptophan at the end of this CDR3 makes a read error likely. The chain uses TRBV4-3 and TRBJ2-1; tentative D call: TRBD1 (5 bases). The CDR3 length is 15 residues. Germline CDR1 LGHNA, CDR2 YSLEER. V gave up 3 bases and J gave up 7 bases, with 16 bases separating them. CDR3 loop: CASSQVVAGRNEQFL. The CDR3 nucleotides read TGCGCCAGCAGCCAGGTCGTGGCAGGGCGGAATGAGCAGTTCCTC.

The table lists this clonotype with many counts. This chain links TRBV6-5 with TRBJ2-7; TRBD2 might be the D (5 bases). The CDR3 length is 14 residues. V lost 6 bases to trimming and J lost 4 bases, with 16 bases between them. Germline lookup yields CDR1 MNHEY and CDR2 SVGAGI. The CDR3 sequence is CASREDPAIYEQYF. Here the CDR3 DNA reads TGTGCCAGCAGGGAGGACCCGGCTATTTACGAGCAGTACTTC.

The chain links TRBV2 to TRBJ1-1, with D possibly being TRBD1 (5 bases). There are 18 residues in the CDR3. With 0 bases removed from V and 1 base from J, the gap between germline ends came to 18 bases. The germline V gene encodes CDR1 SNHLY and CDR2 FYNNEI. CDR3: CASSEAGGAKLGNTEAFF. Here the CDR3 DNA reads TGTGCCAGCAGTGAAGCAGGAGGGGCTAAACTCGGGAACACTGAAGCTTTCTTT.

Note on this clonotype: A much bigger clone sits one base away, suggesting this may be a read error. This chain uses TRBV6-5 with TRBJ1-1; possibly TRBD1 for D (5 bases). The germline V gene has CDR1 MNHEY and CDR2 SVGAGI. CDR3 length: 13 residues. The chain's CDR3 is CAGSQGYHTEAFF. The CDR3, as DNA: TGTGCCGGCAGCCAGGGATATCACACTGAAGCTTTCTTT.

As for this clonotype: A read error is likely, as this CDR3 ends without the conserved phenylalanine or tryptophan. The V and J genes are TRBV7-8 and TRBJ1-1; TRBD1 is a possible D gene (5 bases). In germline, CDR1 is SGHVS, CDR2 FQNEAQ. CDR3 length: 15 amino acids. V was clipped by 2 bases and J by 1 base, with 11 bases between them. Here the CDR3 reads CASSLSQGRNTEAFS. The CDR3, as DNA: TGTGCCAGCAGCTTATCTCAGGGACGGAACACTGAAGCTTTCTCT.

This chain connects TRBV7-9 to TRBJ2-7; 8 nucleotides match TRBD1. Germline CDR1 and CDR2: SEHNR and FQNEAQ (reference sequence). This CDR3 has 14 residues. V gave up 4 bases and J gave up 7 bases; unmatched junction bases: 9. CDR3 nucleotides: TGTGCCAGCAGCTCTCCGGACAGGGCGTGGGAGCAGTACTTC. This encodes CASSSPDRAWEQYF.

This clonotype was detected many times. The chain joins TRBV5-1 to TRBJ2-2; D uncertain. CDR1 and CDR2 from the germline V gene are SGHRS and YFSETQ. The CDR3 is 14 amino acids. The V and J ends lost 1 base and 4 bases respectively, with 8 bases between them. The CDR3 loop is CASSLSSTTGELFF. CDR3 in DNA: TGCGCCAGCAGCTTGTCCTCTACCACCGGGGAGCTGTTTTTT.

This clonotype was counted many times. The rearrangement joins TRBV12-3 or TRBV12-4 to TRBJ2-3, with D perhaps TRBD1 (5 bases). This CDR3 is 12 amino acids long. Trimming took 10 bases from V and 7 from J, leaving 15 bases between them. The CDR3 nucleotides read TGTGCCATCAACTTACAGGATCATACGCAGTATTTT. Its protein product is CAINLQDHTQYF.

The chain carries TRBV19 and TRBJ2-1; perhaps TRBD2 as D (5 bases). CDR3 length: 15 amino acids. CDR1 is LNHDA, CDR2 SQIVND, per germline (reference sequence). V was cut by 7 bases and J by 1 base, with 14 bases left in between. CDR3 loop: CASNYGSRSYNEQFF. The CDR3 DNA follows: TGTGCCAGTAATTATGGGAGCCGGTCCTACAATGAGCAGTTCTTC. The whole variable domain, filled in from reference TRBV19 and TRBJ2-1, reads DGGITQSPKYLFRKEGQNVTLSCEQNLNHDAMYWYRQDPGQGLRLIYYSQIVNDFQKGDIAEGYSVSREKKESFPLTVTSAQKNPTAFYLCASNYGSRSYNEQFFGPGTRLTVL.

The V call is TRBV7-9, the J call TRBJ2-2; 8 nucleotides match TRBD2. Germline-derived CDR1 and CDR2 are SEHNR and FQNEAQ (reference sequence). J gave up 5 bases and V 5 bases, and 7 bases lay outside the gene matches. The length of the CDR3 is 15 residues. The CDR3 region is CASSLPTSETGELFF. The CDR3 nucleotides read TGTGCCAGCAGCCTACCGACTAGCGAGACCGGGGAGCTGTTTTTT.

In its sample, this clonotype was seen a few times. The V and J genes are TRBV6-5 and TRBJ2-1; weak D call: TRBD1 (5 bases). The CDR3 loop spans 15 amino acids. Trimming removed 0 bases at V and 4 bases at J, with 10 bases between. Germline values: CDR1 MNHEY, CDR2 SVGAGI. The CDR3 sequence is CASSYSRTQYNEQFF. CDR3 sequence (DNA): TGTGCCAGCAGTTACTCCAGGACACAGTACAATGAGCAGTTCTTC.

This clonotype came up many times. DNA of the CDR3: TGTGCCAGCAGATTTGATGGTAACTCTGGGGCCAACGTCCTGACTTTC. Amino acid sequence: CASRFDGNSGANVLTF. V usage is TRBV6-2 or TRBV6-3 and J usage is TRBJ2-6; D ambiguous. The CDR3 has 16 amino acids. CDR1 MNHEY and CDR2 SVGEGT come from the germline V gene. V was cut by 6 bases and J by 0 bases, with 12 bases left in between.

At least ten counts were recorded for this clonotype. The V gene is TRBV27, the J gene TRBJ2-6, with D uncertain. V dropped 5 bases and J dropped 0 bases, with 17 bases sitting between them. Germline assignment: CDR1 MNHEY and CDR2 SMNVEV (reference sequence). The CDR3 has 18 amino acids. CDR3 DNA: TGTGCCAGCAGTCCCCTCGCGCGGAAGAGCTCTGGGGCCAACGTCCTGACTTTC. Translating gives CASSPLARKSSGANVLTF.

At least ten counts were recorded for this clonotype. The chain joins TRBV27 to TRBJ1-1; D call uncertain. The germline gives CDR1 MNHEY, CDR2 SMNVEV (reference sequence). The germline V and J ends were trimmed by 3 bases and 0 bases, with 5 bases remaining between them. The CDR3 has 13 amino acids. The CDR3 nucleotides are TGTGCCAGCAGTTTTCAGATGAACACTGAAGCTTTCTTT. The encoded protein is CASSFQMNTEAFF.

This clonotype showed up many times. The chain is built from TRBV6-5 and TRBJ2-1; TRBD1 agrees at 8 bases. Trimming removed 5 bases from V and 5 bases from J; junction bases left unmatched: 5. Germline loops: CDR1 MNHEY, CDR2 SVGAGI. This CDR3 contains 14 residues. The CDR3 DNA follows: TGTGCCAGCAGTCTCGGACAGGGCGACAATGAGCAGTTCTTC. This sequence encodes CASSLGQGDNEQFF.

This clonotype has ten or more counts. The genes are TRBV7-6 and TRBJ1-1; no reliable D call. Germline V gene data show CDR1 as SGHVS and CDR2 as FNYEAQ. V was trimmed by 6 bases and J by 1 base, leaving 9 bases between them. The CDR3 covers 13 residues. The CDR3 here is CASRDLENTEAFF. The CDR3 DNA reads TGTGCCAGCAGGGACTTAGAGAACACTGAAGCTTTCTTT.

This clonotype was seen only once. A clone one base away is much larger, so this may be a read error. This sequence joins TRBV19 and TRBJ2-3; weak D call: TRBD1 (5 bases). The end of the DNA fits TRBJ1-5 better, so the J call may be wrong. The CDR3 covers 19 residues. Germline CDR1 reads LNHDA; CDR2 reads SQIVND (reference sequence). As DNA, the CDR3 is TGTGCCAGTAGTACAGTCCTAGCGGGAGGGGCAGCGGACACAGATACGCAGCATTTT. Amino acids: CASSTVLAGGAADTDTQHF.